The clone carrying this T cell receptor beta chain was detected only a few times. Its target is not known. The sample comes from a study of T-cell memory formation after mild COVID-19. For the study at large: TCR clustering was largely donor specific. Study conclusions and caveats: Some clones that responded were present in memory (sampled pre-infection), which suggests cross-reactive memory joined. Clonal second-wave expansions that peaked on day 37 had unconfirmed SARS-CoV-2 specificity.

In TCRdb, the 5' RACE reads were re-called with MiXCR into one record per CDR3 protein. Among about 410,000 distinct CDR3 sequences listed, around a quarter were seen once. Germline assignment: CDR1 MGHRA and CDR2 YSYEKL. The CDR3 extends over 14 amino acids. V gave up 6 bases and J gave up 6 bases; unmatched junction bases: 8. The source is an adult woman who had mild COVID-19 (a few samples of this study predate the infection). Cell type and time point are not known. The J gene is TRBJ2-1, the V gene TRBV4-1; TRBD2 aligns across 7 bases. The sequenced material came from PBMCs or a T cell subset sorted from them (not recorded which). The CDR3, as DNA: TGCGCCAGCAGACGCCTGGGGGGGGGCAATGAGCAGTTCTTC. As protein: CASRRLGGGNEQFF.